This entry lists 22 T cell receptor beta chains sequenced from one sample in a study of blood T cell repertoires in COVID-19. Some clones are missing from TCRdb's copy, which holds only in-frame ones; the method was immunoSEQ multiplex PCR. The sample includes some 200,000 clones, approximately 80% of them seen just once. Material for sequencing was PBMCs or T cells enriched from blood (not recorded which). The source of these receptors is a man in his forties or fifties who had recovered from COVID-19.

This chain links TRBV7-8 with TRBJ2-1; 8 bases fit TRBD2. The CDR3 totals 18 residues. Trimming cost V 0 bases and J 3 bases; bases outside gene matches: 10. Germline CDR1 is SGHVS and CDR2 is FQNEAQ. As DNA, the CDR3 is TGTGCCAGCAGCTTAGCCGGTGTGACGGGGGGGAACTACAATGAGCAGTTCTTC. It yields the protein CASSLAGVTGGNYNEQFF.

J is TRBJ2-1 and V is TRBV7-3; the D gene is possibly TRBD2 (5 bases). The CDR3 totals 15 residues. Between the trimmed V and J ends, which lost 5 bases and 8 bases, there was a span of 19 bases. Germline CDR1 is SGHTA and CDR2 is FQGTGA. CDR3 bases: TGTGCCAGCAGCGAGCAGCGGACTCCTTCCCATGAGCAGTTCTTC. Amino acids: CASSEQRTPSHEQFF.

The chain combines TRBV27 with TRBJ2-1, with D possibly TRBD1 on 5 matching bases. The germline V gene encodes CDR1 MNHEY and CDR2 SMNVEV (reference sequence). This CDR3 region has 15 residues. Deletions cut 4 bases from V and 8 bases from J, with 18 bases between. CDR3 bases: TGTGCCAGCAGTTACGGACCCAATTTCAGGGATGAGCAGTTCTTC. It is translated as CASSYGPNFRDEQFF.

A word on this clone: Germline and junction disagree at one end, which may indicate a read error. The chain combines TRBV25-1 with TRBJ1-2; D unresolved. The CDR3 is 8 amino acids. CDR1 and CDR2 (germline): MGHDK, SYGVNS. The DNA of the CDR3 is TGTGCCATCCCCCTCCCCCCCTTC. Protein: CAIPLPPF.

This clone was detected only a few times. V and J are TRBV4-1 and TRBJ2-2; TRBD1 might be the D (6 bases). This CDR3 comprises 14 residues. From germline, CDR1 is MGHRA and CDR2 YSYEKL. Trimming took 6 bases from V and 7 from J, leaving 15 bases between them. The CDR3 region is CASRPILRGGELFF. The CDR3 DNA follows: TGCGCCAGCAGACCCATCCTCAGGGGCGGGGAGCTGTTTTTT.

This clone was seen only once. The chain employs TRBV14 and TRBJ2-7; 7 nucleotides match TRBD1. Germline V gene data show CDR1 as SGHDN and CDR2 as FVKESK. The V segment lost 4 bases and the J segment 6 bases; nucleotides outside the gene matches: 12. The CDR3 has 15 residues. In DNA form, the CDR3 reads TGTGCCAGCAGCCCCGCCGGGACAGCCGTGGCCGAGCAGTACTTC. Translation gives CASSPAGTAVAEQYF. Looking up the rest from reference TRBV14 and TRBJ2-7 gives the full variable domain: EAGVTQFPSHSVIEKGQTVTLRCDPISGHDNLYWYRRVMGKEIKFLLHFVKESKQDESGMPNNRFLAERTGGTYSTLKVQPAELEDSGVYFCASSPAGTAVAEQYFGPGTRLTVT.

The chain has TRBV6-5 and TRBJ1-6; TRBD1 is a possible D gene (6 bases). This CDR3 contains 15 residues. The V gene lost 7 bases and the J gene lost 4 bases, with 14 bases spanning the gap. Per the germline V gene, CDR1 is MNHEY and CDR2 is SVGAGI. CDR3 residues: CASTKQGSYNSPLHF. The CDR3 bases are TGTGCCAGCACTAAACAGGGATCTTATAATTCACCCCTCCACTTT.

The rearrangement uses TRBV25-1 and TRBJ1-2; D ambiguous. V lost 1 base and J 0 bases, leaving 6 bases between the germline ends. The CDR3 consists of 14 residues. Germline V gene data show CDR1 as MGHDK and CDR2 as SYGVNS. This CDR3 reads CASSELETNYGYTF. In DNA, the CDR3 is TGTGCCAGCAGTGAATTAGAAACTAACTATGGCTACACCTTC.

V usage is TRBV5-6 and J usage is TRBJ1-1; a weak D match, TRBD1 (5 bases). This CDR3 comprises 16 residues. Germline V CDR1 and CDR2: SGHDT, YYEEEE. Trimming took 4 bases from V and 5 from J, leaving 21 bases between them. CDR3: CASSPTAGPRGTEAFF. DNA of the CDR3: TGTGCCAGCAGCCCCACCGCGGGGCCCCGTGGGACTGAAGCTTTCTTT.

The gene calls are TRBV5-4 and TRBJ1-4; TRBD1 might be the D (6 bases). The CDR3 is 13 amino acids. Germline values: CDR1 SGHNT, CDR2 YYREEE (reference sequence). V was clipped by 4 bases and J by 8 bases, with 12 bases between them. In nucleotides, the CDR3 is TGTGCCAGCAGCCCGGGACAAGGGGAAAAACTGTTTTTT. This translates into CASSPGQGEKLFF.

The CDR3 bases are TGTGCCAGCAGCCAAGACAGGGCTACCTATGGCTACACCTTC. It yields the protein CASSQDRATYGYTF. The chain carries TRBV2 and TRBJ1-2; 7 positions match TRBD1. The CDR3 sequence is 14 residues long. With V trimmed by 6 bases and J by 4 bases, 8 bases remained unmatched. The germline gives CDR1 SNHLY, CDR2 FYNNEI. The full variable domain, with the rest looked up from reference TRBV2 and TRBJ1-2, is EPEVTQTPSHQVTQMGQEVILRCVPISNHLYFYWYRQILGQKVEFLVSFYNNEISEKSEIFDDQFSVERPDGSNFTLKIRSTKLEDSAMYFCASSQDRATYGYTFGSGTRLTVV.

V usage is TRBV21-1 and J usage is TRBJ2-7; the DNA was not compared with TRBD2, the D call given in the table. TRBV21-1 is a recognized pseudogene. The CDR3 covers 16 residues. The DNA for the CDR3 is TGTGCCAGCAGCAAAGAGAGAGGCGGGAGCTCCTACGAGCAGTACTTC. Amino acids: CASSKERGGSSYEQYF.

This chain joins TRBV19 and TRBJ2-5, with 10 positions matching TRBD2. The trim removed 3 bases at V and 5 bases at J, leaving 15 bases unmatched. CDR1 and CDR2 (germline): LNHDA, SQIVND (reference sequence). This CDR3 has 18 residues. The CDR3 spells CASSMVGSGGPQEETQYF. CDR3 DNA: TGTGCCAGTAGTATGGTGGGTAGCGGGGGGCCCCAGGAGGAGACCCAGTACTTC. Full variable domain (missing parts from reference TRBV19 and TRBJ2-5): DGGITQSPKYLFRKEGQNVTLSCEQNLNHDAMYWYRQDPGQGLRLIYYSQIVNDFQKGDIAEGYSVSREKKESFPLTVTSAQKNPTAFYLCASSMVGSGGPQEETQYFGPGTRLLVL.

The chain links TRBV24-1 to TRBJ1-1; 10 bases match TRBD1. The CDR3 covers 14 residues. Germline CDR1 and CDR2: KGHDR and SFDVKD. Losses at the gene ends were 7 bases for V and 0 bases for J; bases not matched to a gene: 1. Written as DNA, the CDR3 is TGTGCCACCAGGGGACAGGGGATGAACACTGAAGCTTTCTTT. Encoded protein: CATRGQGMNTEAFF.

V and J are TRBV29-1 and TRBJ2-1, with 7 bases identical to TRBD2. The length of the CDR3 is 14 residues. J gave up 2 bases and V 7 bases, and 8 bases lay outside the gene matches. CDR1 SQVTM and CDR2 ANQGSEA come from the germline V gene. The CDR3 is CSASTSQTYNEQFF. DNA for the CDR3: TGCAGCGCTTCGACTAGCCAGACCTACAATGAGCAGTTCTTC.

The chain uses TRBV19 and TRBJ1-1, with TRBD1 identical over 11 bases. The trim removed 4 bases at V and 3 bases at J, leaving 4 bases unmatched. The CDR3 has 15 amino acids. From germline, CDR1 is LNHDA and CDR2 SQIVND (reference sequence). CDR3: CASSTSGQGDTEAFF. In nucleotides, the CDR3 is TGTGCCAGTAGTACCTCGGGACAGGGGGACACTGAAGCTTTCTTT.

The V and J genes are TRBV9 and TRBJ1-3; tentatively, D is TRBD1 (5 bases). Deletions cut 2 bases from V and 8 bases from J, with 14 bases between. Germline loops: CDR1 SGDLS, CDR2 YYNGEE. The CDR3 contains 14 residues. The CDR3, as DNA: TGTGCCAGCAGCGTCGCACCCGCGGGGGACACCATATATTTT. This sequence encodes CASSVAPAGDTIYF.

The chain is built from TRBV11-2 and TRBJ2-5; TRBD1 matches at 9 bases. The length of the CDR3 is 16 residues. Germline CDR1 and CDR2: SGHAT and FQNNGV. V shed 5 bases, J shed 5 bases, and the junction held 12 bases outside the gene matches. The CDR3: CASSPQTGGGRETQYF. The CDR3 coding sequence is TGTGCCAGCAGCCCCCAGACAGGGGGGGGCCGGGAGACCCAGTACTTC.

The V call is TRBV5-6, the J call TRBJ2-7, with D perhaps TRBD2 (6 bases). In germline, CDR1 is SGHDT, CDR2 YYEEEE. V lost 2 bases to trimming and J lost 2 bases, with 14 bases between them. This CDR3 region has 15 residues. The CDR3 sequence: CASSFSRGYAYEQYF. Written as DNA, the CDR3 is TGTGCCAGCAGCTTTAGTCGGGGGTACGCCTACGAGCAGTACTTC.

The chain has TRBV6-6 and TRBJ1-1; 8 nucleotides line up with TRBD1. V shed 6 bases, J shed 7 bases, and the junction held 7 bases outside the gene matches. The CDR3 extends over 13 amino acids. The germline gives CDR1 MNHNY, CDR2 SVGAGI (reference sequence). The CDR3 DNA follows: TGTGCCAGCAGCTATAACGGACAGGGTGAAGCTTTCTTT. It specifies CASSYNGQGEAFF.

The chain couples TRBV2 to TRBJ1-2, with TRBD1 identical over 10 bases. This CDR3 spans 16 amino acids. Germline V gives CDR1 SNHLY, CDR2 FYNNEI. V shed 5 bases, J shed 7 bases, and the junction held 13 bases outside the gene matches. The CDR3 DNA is TGTGCCAGCAGTACGACCCCGACAGGGGGCTTTTCTGGCTACACCTTC. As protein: CASSTTPTGGFSGYTF.

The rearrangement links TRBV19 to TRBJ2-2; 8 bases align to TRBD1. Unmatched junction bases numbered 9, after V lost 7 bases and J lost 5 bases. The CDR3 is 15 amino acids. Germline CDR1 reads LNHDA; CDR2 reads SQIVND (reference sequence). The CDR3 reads CASKGQGAGTGELFF. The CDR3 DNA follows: TGTGCCAGTAAGGGGCAGGGGGCGGGAACCGGGGAGCTGTTTTTT.